These 6 T cell receptor beta chains were sequenced from one sample in a study of CXCR3-negative and CXCR3-positive naive CD8 T cells (dated by TCRdb to between 2019 and 2020). Instrument used: NextSeq 550. The Human TCR Profiling Kit (MiLaboratory) was used to prepare UMI-labeled 5' RACE TRB cDNA libraries. TCRdb reprocessed the reads into one record per CDR3 protein sequence, lacking DNA. The sample table on file contains tens of thousands of distinct CDR3 sequences. The top ten constitute around 0.99% of the sample. Material for sequencing was naive CXCR3- CD8+ T cells from blood. What this sample's cell subset or site label stands for: CD45RO-CCR7+CD27+CD95- naive CD8+ T cells lacking CXCR3 (TNR3-). The receptors originated from a human donor in good health. Some clones in this sample may be carry-over from other donors' samples.

This chain connects TRBV21-1 to TRBJ1-1; the TCRdb D gene call, TRBD1, has no DNA to confirm it. TRBV21-1 is an annotated pseudogene. This CDR3 contains 15 residues. CDR3 protein: CASSKIGPGHTEAFF.

The rearrangement joins TRBV29-1 to TRBJ2-5; TCRdb lists TRBD1, though no DNA is available to test this call. The CDR3 is 16 residues long. The germline V gene has CDR1 SQVTM and CDR2 ANQGSEA. This chain's CDR3 is CSVVDPYTGLGETQYF.

The rearrangement links TRBV4-1 to TRBJ2-2; lacking DNA, the TRBD1 call made by TCRdb goes unchecked. The CDR3 covers 13 residues. Per germline, CDR1 MGHRA and CDR2 YSYEKL. The CDR3: CASRGGGSGELFF.

V gene TRBV20-1 combines with J gene TRBJ2-1; without DNA, the TCRdb call of TRBD1 cannot be checked. CDR3 length: 14 residues. Germline V gives CDR1 DFQATT, CDR2 SNEGSKA (reference sequence). The CDR3 sequence: CSARGPGTYNEQFF.

The rearrangement uses TRBV29-1 and TRBJ2-5; lacking DNA, the TRBD1 call made by TCRdb goes unchecked. The CDR3 extends over 14 amino acids. CDR1 SQVTM and CDR2 ANQGSEA come from the germline V gene. The chain's CDR3 is CSVEDPTGGETQYF. Full variable domain (missing parts from reference TRBV29-1 and TRBJ2-5): SAVISQKPSRDICQRGTSLTIQCQVDSQVTMMFWYRQQPGQSLTLIATANQGSEATYESGFVIDKFPISRPNLTFSTLTVSNMSPEDSSIYLCSVEDPTGGETQYFGPGTRLLVL.

The rearrangement links TRBV28 to TRBJ1-5; TCRdb calls TRBD1, which cannot be checked without DNA. The CDR3 length is 14 residues. CDR1 MDHEN and CDR2 SYDVKM come from the germline V gene. CDR3 region: CASSPRTGGQPQHF.